A selection of T cell receptor beta chains follows, all from one sample in a study of T-cell reconstitution after alpha-beta-depleted transplantation in children. TCRdb independently ran MiXCR on the PCR reads; one entry per CDR3 protein. The sample carries fewer than 130,000 distinct CDR3 sequences, 10% recorded once. The material sequenced was PBMCs from the stem cell graft donor, taken from the stem cell graft. Receptor source: a human donor who donated a stem cell graft to a child with acute lymphoblastic leukemia. CDR3s include the opening cysteine and the closing phenylalanine or tryptophan. A D gene is named only where the DNA matches it firmly. The size field is filled for only some rows; it gives once, few, many or a size class.

cdr3_nt: TGTGCCAGCAGTTCCCCCCGGACTAGCTGGAATGAGCAGTTCTTC
cdr3_aa: CASSSPRTSWNEQFF
v_call: TRBV6-2/TRBV6-3
j_call: TRBJ2-1
clone_size: NA
d_call: TRBD2

cdr3_nt: TGCGCCAGCAGCTTGGGCGGACAGGGGCCTCTGCAAGAGACCCAGTACTTC
cdr3_aa: CASSLGGQGPLQETQYF
v_call: TRBV5-1
j_call: TRBJ2-5
clone_size: many
d_call: TRBD1

cdr3_nt: TGCGCCAGCAGCTTTGTAGCGAGAGGACTAGCGATCGACGAGCAGTACTTC
cdr3_aa: CASSFVARGLAIDEQYF
v_call: TRBV5-1
j_call: TRBJ2-7
clone_size: many
d_call: TRBD2

cdr3_nt: TGTGCCAGCAGCGTAGTAAAGGGAACCAACACCGGGGAGCTGTTTTTT
cdr3_aa: CASSVVKGTNTGELFF
v_call: TRBV9
j_call: TRBJ2-2
clone_size: many
d_call: NA

cdr3_nt: TGTGCCAGCAGTTTAAAGTACGGACAGGACTCCTACGAGCAGTACTTC
cdr3_aa: CASSLKYGQDSYEQYF
v_call: TRBV12-3/TRBV12-4
j_call: TRBJ2-7
clone_size: many
d_call: TRBD1

cdr3_nt: TGCAGTGCTAGAGATGGGGCAGGATTGTACCAAGAGACCCAGTACTTC
cdr3_aa: CSARDGAGLYQETQYF
v_call: TRBV20-1
j_call: TRBJ2-5
clone_size: few
d_call: NA

cdr3_nt: TGTGCCAGCAGCTACGGGACAAGCTCCTACGAGCAGTACTTC
cdr3_aa: CASSYGTSSYEQYF
v_call: TRBV7-9
j_call: TRBJ2-7
clone_size: many
d_call: NA

cdr3_nt: TGCGCCAGCACCCAGGCCGGGGGCAGTCCCTACAATGAGCAGTTCTTC
cdr3_aa: CASTQAGGSPYNEQFF
v_call: TRBV23-1
j_call: TRBJ2-1
clone_size: NA
d_call: NA

cdr3_nt: TGTGCCAGCTCACCACGTTCGGGCACCGGGGAGCTGTTTTTT
cdr3_aa: CASSPRSGTGELFF
v_call: TRBV18
j_call: TRBJ2-2
clone_size: many
d_call: NA

cdr3_nt: TGTACCTGCAGTTTACTCCGAACGGATGAGCAGTTCTTC
cdr3_aa: CTCSLLRTDEQFF
v_call: TRBV6-7
j_call: TRBJ2-1
clone_size: NA
d_call: NA

cdr3_nt: TGTGCCATCAGTGAGGACCGGGACTCTCAGGGAACCGATACGCAGTATTTT
cdr3_aa: CAISEDRDSQGTDTQYF
v_call: TRBV10-3
j_call: TRBJ2-3
clone_size: many
d_call: NA

cdr3_nt: TGCGCCAGCAGCTCCGGGACTCCTGACTATGGCTACACCTTC
cdr3_aa: CASSSGTPDYGYTF
v_call: TRBV5-1
j_call: TRBJ1-2
clone_size: many
d_call: NA

cdr3_nt: TGTGCCAGCATTCGGGGACCACGGACAGGGGAAGGCCAGCCCCAGCATTTT
cdr3_aa: CASIRGPRTGEGQPQHF
v_call: TRBV28
j_call: TRBJ1-5
clone_size: many
d_call: TRBD1

cdr3_nt: TGCGCCAGCAGCCTGGGAACTTACCCTAGCAATCAGCCCCAGCATTTT
cdr3_aa: CASSLGTYPSNQPQHF
v_call: TRBV4-3
j_call: TRBJ1-5
clone_size: many
d_call: NA

cdr3_nt: TGTGCCAGCAGTCCCCTGGGGATGGGGAACACTGAAGCTTTCTTT
cdr3_aa: CASSPLGMGNTEAFF
v_call: TRBV28
j_call: TRBJ1-1
clone_size: many
d_call: NA

cdr3_nt: TGTGCCAGCAGCCTGGGGACGGAGGAAGCTTTCTTT
cdr3_aa: CASSLGTEEAFF
v_call: TRBV5-6
j_call: TRBJ1-1
clone_size: many
d_call: NA

cdr3_nt: TGTGCCAGCGGCCCTGGGCTAGCGGGAGGGACCACAGATACGCAGTATTTT
cdr3_aa: CASGPGLAGGTTDTQYF
v_call: TRBV4-2
j_call: TRBJ2-3
clone_size: few
d_call: TRBD2

cdr3_nt: TGTGCCACCAGTGATCCCCTAACAAGGGGAGATACGCAGTATTTT
cdr3_aa: CATSDPLTRGDTQYF
v_call: TRBV24-1
j_call: TRBJ2-3
clone_size: NA
d_call: NA

cdr3_nt: TGCGCCAGCAAGCCGGGACAGGGGTCGTTCGGGGAGCTGTTTTTT
cdr3_aa: CASKPGQGSFGELFF
v_call: TRBV5-1
j_call: TRBJ2-2
clone_size: many
d_call: TRBD1

cdr3_nt: TGTGCCAGCAGCCTAGACAGGGGATCGAACACCGGGGAGCTGTTTTTT
cdr3_aa: CASSLDRGSNTGELFF
v_call: TRBV3-1
j_call: TRBJ2-2
clone_size: many
d_call: TRBD1

cdr3_nt: TGTGCCAGCTCACTGGGACAGTCGAACACTGAAGCTTTCTTT
cdr3_aa: CASSLGQSNTEAFF
v_call: TRBV18
j_call: TRBJ1-1
clone_size: many
d_call: TRBD1

cdr3_nt: TGTGCCAGCTCACCTACTGCTAGGGAAAACACTGAAGCTTTCTTT
cdr3_aa: CASSPTARENTEAFF
v_call: TRBV18
j_call: TRBJ1-1
clone_size: many
d_call: NA

cdr3_nt: TGTGCCAGCGGGGCTAGCGGGAAGGATACGCAGTATTTT
cdr3_aa: CASGASGKDTQYF
v_call: TRBV6-6
j_call: TRBJ2-3
clone_size: many
d_call: TRBD2

cdr3_nt: TGTGCCACCAGCAGAGGGACAGCTAGCACAGATACGCAGTATTTT
cdr3_aa: CATSRGTASTDTQYF
v_call: TRBV15
j_call: TRBJ2-3
clone_size: many
d_call: NA

cdr3_nt: TGCGCCAGCAGCTTGGCCGGAGAAGCGGGAGAAGGTTCAACTAGCACAGATACGCAGTATTTT
cdr3_aa: CASSLAGEAGEGSTSTDTQYF
v_call: TRBV5-1
j_call: TRBJ2-3
clone_size: many
d_call: TRBD2

cdr3_nt: TGCGCCAGCAGCGGCATATACACCGACAGAACTAGCACAGATACGCAGTATTTT
cdr3_aa: CASSGIYTDRTSTDTQYF
v_call: TRBV5-1
j_call: TRBJ2-3
clone_size: many
d_call: NA

cdr3_nt: TGCGCCAGCAGTATATTAGGACCTTACGAGCAGTACTTC
cdr3_aa: CASSILGPYEQYF
v_call: TRBV5-1
j_call: TRBJ2-7
clone_size: many
d_call: NA

cdr3_nt: TGCAGTGCTAGAGGGGTATCTAGCGGAGACAATGAGCAGTTCTTC
cdr3_aa: CSARGVSSGDNEQFF
v_call: TRBV20-1
j_call: TRBJ2-1
clone_size: many
d_call: TRBD2

cdr3_nt: TGTGCCAGCAGCTTAGCGGATCTGCAGCCCCAGCATTTT
cdr3_aa: CASSLADLQPQHF
v_call: TRBV7-6
j_call: TRBJ1-5
clone_size: many
d_call: NA

cdr3_nt: TGTGCCAGCAGAGGAACCACTGAAGCTTTCTTT
cdr3_aa: CASRGTTEAFF
v_call: TRBV27
j_call: TRBJ1-1
clone_size: many
d_call: NA

cdr3_nt: TGCAGCGGGGTAGCGGGAAGCTCCTACAATGAGCAGTTCTTC
cdr3_aa: CSGVAGSSYNEQFF
v_call: TRBV29-1
j_call: TRBJ2-1
clone_size: NA
d_call: TRBD2

cdr3_nt: TGTGCCAGCAGCTTATCATCCGGCGCGCATGAAAAACTGTTTTTT
cdr3_aa: CASSLSSGAHEKLFF
v_call: TRBV7-9
j_call: TRBJ1-4
clone_size: many
d_call: NA

cdr3_nt: TGTGCCAGCAGCCGGCGGGGGTTCGGCGGTGAGCAGTTCTTC
cdr3_aa: CASSRRGFGGEQFF
v_call: TRBV7-9
j_call: TRBJ2-1
clone_size: many
d_call: TRBD2

cdr3_nt: TGTGCCTTGAACAGGGGGCTCTCCTACAATGAGCAGTTCTTC
cdr3_aa: CALNRGLSYNEQFF
v_call: TRBV30
j_call: TRBJ2-1
clone_size: many
d_call: TRBD1

cdr3_nt: TGTGCCAGCAGGATTAAGGGAGGGTACGAGCAGTACTTC
cdr3_aa: CASRIKGGYEQYF
v_call: TRBV7-2
j_call: TRBJ2-7
clone_size: many
d_call: TRBD2

cdr3_nt: TGCAGTGCAAGGGACAGGTGGCCCCTCCACTTT
cdr3_aa: CSARDRWPLHF
v_call: TRBV20-1
j_call: TRBJ1-6
clone_size: many
d_call: TRBD1

cdr3_nt: TGTGCCAGCAGCCAAGGCGGGGGGAGCTCTGGAAACACCATATATTTT
cdr3_aa: CASSQGGGSSGNTIYF
v_call: TRBV12-3/TRBV12-4
j_call: TRBJ1-3
clone_size: many
d_call: NA

cdr3_nt: TGTGCCAGCAGCGTAGGATCGGGTGAAAAACTGTTTTTT
cdr3_aa: CASSVGSGEKLFF
v_call: TRBV9
j_call: TRBJ1-4
clone_size: many
d_call: NA

cdr3_nt: TGCAGCGTGGGACCGACAGGGCGGAGCACCGGGGAGCTGTTTTTT
cdr3_aa: CSVGPTGRSTGELFF
v_call: TRBV29-1
j_call: TRBJ2-2
clone_size: NA
d_call: TRBD1

cdr3_nt: TGTGCCAGCAGGAAGGTAGCGGGAGGCGACCCCGGGGAGCTGTTTTTT
cdr3_aa: CASRKVAGGDPGELFF
v_call: TRBV7-3
j_call: TRBJ2-2
clone_size: many
d_call: TRBD2

cdr3_nt: TGCGCCAGCAGCTTGGAGAGCGGGAGGGAGACCCAGTACTTC
cdr3_aa: CASSLESGRETQYF
v_call: TRBV5-1
j_call: TRBJ2-5
clone_size: many
d_call: TRBD2

cdr3_nt: TGCAGTGCTCCCGGGACAGGGCAAGAGACCCAGTACTTC
cdr3_aa: CSAPGTGQETQYF
v_call: TRBV20-1
j_call: TRBJ2-5
clone_size: many
d_call: TRBD1

cdr3_nt: TGTGCCAGCAGTTTTCAAGGGACTAGCTTAAACGAGCAGTACTTC
cdr3_aa: CASSFQGTSLNEQYF
v_call: TRBV12-3/TRBV12-4
j_call: TRBJ2-7
clone_size: many
d_call: TRBD2

cdr3_nt: TGTGCCAGCAGCTTGGCAGGGTACAATCAGCCCCAGCATTTT
cdr3_aa: CASSLAGYNQPQHF
v_call: TRBV5-6
j_call: TRBJ1-5
clone_size: few
d_call: NA

cdr3_nt: TGTGCCAGCAGCGTAATAACTAGCTCAGATACGCAGTATTTT
cdr3_aa: CASSVITSSDTQYF
v_call: TRBV7-2
j_call: TRBJ2-3
clone_size: many
d_call: NA

cdr3_nt: TGTGCCAGCAGTTTTACTAGCGGGTGGAAAGATACGCAGTATTTT
cdr3_aa: CASSFTSGWKDTQYF
v_call: TRBV12-3/TRBV12-4
j_call: TRBJ2-3
clone_size: many
d_call: TRBD2